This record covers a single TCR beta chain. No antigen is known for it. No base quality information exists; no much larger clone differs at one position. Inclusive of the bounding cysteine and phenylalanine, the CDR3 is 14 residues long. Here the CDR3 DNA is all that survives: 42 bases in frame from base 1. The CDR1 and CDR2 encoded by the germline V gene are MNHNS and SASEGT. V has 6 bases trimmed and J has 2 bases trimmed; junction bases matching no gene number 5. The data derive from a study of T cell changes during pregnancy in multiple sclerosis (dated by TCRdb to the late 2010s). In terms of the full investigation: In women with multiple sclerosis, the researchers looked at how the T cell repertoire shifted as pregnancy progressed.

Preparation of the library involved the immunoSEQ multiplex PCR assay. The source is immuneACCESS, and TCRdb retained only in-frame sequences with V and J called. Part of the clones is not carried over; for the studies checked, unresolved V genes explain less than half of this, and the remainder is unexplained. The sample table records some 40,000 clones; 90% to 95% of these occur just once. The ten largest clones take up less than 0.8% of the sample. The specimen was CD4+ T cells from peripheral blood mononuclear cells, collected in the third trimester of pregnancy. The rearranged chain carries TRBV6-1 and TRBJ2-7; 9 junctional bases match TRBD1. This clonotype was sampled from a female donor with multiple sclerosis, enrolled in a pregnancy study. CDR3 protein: CASRRQGDAYEQYF. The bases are TGTGCCAGCAGGAGACAGGGGGACGCCTACGAGCAGTACTTC.